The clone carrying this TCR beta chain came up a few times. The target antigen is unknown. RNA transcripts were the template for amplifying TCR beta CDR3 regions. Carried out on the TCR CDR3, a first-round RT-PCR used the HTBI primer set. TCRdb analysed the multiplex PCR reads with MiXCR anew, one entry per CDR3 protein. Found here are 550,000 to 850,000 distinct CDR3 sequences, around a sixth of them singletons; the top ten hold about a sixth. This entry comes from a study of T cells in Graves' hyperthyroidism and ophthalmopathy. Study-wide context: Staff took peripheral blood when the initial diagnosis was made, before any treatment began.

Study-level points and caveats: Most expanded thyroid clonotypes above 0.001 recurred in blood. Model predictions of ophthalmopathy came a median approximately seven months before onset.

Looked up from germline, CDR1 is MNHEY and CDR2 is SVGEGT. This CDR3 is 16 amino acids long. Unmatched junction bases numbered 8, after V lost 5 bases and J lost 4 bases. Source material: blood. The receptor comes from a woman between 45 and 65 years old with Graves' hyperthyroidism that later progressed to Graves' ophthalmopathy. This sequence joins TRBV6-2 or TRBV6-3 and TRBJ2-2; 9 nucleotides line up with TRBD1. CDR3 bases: TGTGCCAGCAGTCCTCCGGGACAGGGTAGCACCGGGGAGCTGTTTTTT. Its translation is CASSPPGQGSTGELFF.